The entry below describes one T cell receptor (beta chain). The target antigen is unknown. V gave up 1 base and J gave up 9 bases, with 9 bases separating them. Germline V CDR1 and CDR2: SNHLY, FYNNEI. The CDR3 loop spans 12 amino acids. The sample comes from a study of brain T cells in children with intractable seizures. Overall study findings and caveats: Absence of clones before surgery may stem from lower sequencing depth.

Surgery cases with the highest brain T cell transcript signatures were chosen for sequencing. Patients received at least one anti-epileptic drug before surgery. The repertoire was sequenced with immunoSEQ multiplex PCR; TCRdb's copy has only in-frame clones and lacks some. The table has roughly 80,000 clones, about 90% seen once; the top ten hold around 24%. The genes are TRBV2 and TRBJ2-5, with unresolved D. The clonotype originates from a girl aged 2-15 years with Rasmussen encephalitis and intractable seizures. The source material was peripheral blood, sampled at surgery. CDR3 sequence reads: CASSEEDIAQYF. The CDR3 DNA follows: TGTGCCAGCAGTGAAGAGGATATAGCCCAGTACTTC. Looking up the rest from reference TRBV2 and TRBJ2-5 gives the full variable domain: EPEVTQTPSHQVTQMGQEVILRCVPISNHLYFYWYRQILGQKVEFLVSFYNNEISEKSEIFDDQFSVERPDGSNFTLKIRSTKLEDSAMYFCASSEEDIAQYFGPGTRLLVL.